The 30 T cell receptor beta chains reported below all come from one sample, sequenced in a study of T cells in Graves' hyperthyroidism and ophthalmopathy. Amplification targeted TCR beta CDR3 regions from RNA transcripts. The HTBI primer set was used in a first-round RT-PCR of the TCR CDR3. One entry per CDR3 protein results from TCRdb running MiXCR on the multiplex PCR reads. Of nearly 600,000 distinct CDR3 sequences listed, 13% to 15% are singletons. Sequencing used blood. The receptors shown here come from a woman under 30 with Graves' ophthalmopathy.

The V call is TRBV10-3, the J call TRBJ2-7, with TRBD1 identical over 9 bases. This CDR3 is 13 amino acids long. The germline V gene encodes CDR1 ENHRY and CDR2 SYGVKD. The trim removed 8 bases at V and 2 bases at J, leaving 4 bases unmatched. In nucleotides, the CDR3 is TGTGCCATCGGGGGGACAGGGCCCTACGAGCAGTACTTC. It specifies CAIGGTGPYEQYF.

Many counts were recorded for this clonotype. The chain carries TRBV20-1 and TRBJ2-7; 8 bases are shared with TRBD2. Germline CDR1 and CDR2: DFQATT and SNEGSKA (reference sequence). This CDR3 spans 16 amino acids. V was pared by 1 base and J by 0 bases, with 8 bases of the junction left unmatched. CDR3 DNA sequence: TGCAGTGCTAGAGTTCCCCGGACTAGCAGCTCCTACGAGCAGTACTTC. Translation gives CSARVPRTSSSYEQYF.

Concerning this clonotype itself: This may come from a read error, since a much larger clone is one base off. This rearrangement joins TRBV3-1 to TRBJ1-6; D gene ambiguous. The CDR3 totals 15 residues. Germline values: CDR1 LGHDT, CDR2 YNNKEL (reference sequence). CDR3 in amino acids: CAGSLVLTDDSPLHF. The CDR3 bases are TGTGCCGGCAGCCTAGTTTTGACCGACGATTCACCCCTCCACTTT.

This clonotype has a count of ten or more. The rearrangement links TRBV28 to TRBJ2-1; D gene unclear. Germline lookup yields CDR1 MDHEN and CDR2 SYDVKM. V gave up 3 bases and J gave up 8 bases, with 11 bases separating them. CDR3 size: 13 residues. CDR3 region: CASSLLRWDEQFF. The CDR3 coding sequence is TGTGCCAGCAGTTTGTTACGATGGGATGAGCAGTTCTTC.

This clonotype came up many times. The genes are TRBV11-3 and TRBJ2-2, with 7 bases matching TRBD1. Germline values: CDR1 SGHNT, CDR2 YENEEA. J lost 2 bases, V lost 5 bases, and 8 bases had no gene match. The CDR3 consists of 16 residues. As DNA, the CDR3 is TGTGCCAGCAGCAACCCGAGGGGGCGCAACACCGGGGAGCTGTTTTTT. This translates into CASSNPRGRNTGELFF.

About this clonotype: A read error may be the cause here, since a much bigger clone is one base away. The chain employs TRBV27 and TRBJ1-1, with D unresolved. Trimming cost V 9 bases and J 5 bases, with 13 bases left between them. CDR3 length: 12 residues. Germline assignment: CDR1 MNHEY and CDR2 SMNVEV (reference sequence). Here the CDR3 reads CASRRPFTEAFF. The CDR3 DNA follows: TGTGCCAGTAGACGGCCCTTTACTGAAGCTTTCTTT.

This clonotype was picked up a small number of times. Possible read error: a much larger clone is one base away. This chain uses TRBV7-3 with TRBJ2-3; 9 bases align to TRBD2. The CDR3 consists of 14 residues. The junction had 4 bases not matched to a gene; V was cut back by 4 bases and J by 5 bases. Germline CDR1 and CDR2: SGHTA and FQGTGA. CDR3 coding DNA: TGTGCCAGCAGCTCGGGACTAGCTGTAGATACGCAGTATTTT. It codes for CASSSGLAVDTQYF.

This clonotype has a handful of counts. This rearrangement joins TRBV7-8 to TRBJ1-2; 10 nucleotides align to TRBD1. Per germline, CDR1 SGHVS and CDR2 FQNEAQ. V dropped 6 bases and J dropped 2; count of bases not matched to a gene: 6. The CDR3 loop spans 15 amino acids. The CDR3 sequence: CASRYPGQGNYGYTF. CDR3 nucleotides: TGTGCCAGCAGATATCCGGGACAGGGGAACTATGGCTACACCTTC.

CDR3 DNA: TGTGCCAGCAGTCCTTCCCAGGGGGCGCGGGAAAAACTGTTTTTT. This translates into CASSPSQGAREKLFF. The chain combines TRBV27 with TRBJ1-4, with 8 bases fitting TRBD1. The CDR3 sequence is 15 residues long. Germline CDR1 is MNHEY and CDR2 is SMNVEV (reference sequence). V lost 5 bases, J lost 8 bases, and 10 bases stayed unmatched.

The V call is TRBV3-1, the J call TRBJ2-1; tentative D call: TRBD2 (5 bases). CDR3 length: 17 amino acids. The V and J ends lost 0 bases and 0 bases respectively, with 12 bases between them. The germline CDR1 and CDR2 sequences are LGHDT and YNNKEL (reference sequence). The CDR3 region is CASSQDLAGSSYNEQFF. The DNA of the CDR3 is TGTGCCAGCAGCCAAGATCTAGCAGGTAGCTCCTACAATGAGCAGTTCTTC.

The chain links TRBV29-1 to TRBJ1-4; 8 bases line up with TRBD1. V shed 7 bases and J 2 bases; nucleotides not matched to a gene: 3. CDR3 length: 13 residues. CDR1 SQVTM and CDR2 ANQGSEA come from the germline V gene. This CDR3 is CSARTGTNEKLFF. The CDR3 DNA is TGCAGCGCCCGGACAGGGACTAATGAAAAACTGTTTTTT.

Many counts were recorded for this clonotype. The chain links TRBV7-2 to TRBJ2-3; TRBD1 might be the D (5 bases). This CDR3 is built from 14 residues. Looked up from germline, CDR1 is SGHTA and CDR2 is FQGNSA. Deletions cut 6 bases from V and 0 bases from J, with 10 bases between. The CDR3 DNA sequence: TGTGCCAGCAGTTCGCAGGGAAGCACAGATACGCAGTATTTT. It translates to CASSSQGSTDTQYF.

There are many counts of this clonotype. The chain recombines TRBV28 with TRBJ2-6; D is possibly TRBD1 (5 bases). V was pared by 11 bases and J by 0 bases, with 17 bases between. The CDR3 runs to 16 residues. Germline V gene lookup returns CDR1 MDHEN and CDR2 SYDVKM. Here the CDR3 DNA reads TGTGCCTCGAGACAGATCCTAAGCTCTGGGGCCAACGTCCTGACTTTC. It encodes CASRQILSSGANVLTF.

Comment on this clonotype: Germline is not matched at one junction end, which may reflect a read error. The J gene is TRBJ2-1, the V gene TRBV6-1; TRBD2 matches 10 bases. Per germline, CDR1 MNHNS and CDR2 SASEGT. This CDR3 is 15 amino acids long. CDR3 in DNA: TGTGCCAGCAGTGGGAGGACTAGCGGAAACAATGAGCAGTCCTTC. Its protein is CASSGRTSGNNEQSF.

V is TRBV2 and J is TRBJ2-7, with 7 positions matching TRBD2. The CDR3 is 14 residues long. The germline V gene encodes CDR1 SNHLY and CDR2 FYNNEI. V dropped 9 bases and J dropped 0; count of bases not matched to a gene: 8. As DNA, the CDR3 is TGTGCCAGTGCATCTAGCGGTAGCTCCTACGAGCAGTACTTC. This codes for CASASSGSSYEQYF.

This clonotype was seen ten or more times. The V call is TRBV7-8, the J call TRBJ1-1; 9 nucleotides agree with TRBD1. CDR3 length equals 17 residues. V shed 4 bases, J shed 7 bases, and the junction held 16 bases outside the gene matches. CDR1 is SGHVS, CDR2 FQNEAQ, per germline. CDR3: CASSWRRRGDRDLEAFF. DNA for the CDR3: TGTGCCAGCAGCTGGCGCAGGCGTGGGGACAGGGACCTTGAAGCTTTCTTT.

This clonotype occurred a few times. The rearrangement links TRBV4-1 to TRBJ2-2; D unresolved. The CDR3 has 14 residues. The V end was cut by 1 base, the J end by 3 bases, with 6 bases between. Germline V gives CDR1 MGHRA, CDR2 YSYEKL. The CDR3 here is CASSQVEHTGELFF. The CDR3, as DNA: TGCGCCAGCAGCCAAGTTGAGCACACCGGGGAGCTGTTTTTT.

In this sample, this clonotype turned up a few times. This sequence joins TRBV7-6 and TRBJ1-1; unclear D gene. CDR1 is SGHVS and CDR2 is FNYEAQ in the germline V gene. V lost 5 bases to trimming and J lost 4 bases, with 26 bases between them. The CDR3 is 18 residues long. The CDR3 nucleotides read TGTGCCAGCAGCCCCAGAAGGCCTCTAAAGGATTGGAGCACTGAAGCTTTCTTT. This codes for CASSPRRPLKDWSTEAFF.

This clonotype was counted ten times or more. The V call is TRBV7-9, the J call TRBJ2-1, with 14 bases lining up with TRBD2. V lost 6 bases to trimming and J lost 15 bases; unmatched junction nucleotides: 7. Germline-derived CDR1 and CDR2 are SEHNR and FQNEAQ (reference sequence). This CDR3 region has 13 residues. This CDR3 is CASSRTSGRPLFF. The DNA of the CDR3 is TGTGCCAGCAGTCGGACTAGCGGGAGGCCCCTGTTCTTC.

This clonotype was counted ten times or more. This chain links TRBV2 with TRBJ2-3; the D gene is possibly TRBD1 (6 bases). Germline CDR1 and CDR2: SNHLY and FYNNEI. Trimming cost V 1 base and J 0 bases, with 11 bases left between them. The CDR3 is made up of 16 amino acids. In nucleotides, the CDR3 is TGTGCCAGCAGTGAAGAGAATCAGGGGAGCACAGATACGCAGTATTTT. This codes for CASSEENQGSTDTQYF. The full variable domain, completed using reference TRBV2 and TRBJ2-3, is EPEVTQTPSHQVTQMGQEVILRCVPISNHLYFYWYRQILGQKVEFLVSFYNNEISEKSEIFDDQFSVERPDGSNFTLKIRSTKLEDSAMYFCASSEENQGSTDTQYFGPGTRLTVL.

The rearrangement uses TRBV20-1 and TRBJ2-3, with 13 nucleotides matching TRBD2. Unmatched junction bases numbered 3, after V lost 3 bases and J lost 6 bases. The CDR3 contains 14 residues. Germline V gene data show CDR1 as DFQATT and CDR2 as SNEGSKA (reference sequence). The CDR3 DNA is TGCAGTGCTAGTGAACTAGCGGGAGGGGATACGCAGTATTTT. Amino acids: CSASELAGGDTQYF.

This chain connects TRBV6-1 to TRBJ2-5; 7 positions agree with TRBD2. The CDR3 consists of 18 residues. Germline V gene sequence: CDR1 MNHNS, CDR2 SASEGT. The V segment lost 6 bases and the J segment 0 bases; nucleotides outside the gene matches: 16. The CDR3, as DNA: TGTGCCAGCAGCCAACCGGGACTACAACAGCTGTACCAAGAGACCCAGTACTTC. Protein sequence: CASSQPGLQQLYQETQYF.

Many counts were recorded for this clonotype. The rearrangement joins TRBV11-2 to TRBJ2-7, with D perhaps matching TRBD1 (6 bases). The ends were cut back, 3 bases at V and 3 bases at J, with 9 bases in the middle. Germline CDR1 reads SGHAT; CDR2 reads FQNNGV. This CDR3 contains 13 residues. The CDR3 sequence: CASSFSRGYEQYF. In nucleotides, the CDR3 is TGTGCCAGCAGCTTTTCCAGGGGCTACGAGCAGTACTTC.

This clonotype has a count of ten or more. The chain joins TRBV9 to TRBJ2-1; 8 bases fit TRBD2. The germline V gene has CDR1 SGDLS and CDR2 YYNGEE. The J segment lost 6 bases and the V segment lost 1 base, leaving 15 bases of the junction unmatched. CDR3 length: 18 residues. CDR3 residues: CASSVSLPPSGLGNEQFF. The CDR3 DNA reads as TGTGCCAGCAGCGTAAGCCTACCGCCTAGCGGGTTGGGCAATGAGCAGTTCTTC.

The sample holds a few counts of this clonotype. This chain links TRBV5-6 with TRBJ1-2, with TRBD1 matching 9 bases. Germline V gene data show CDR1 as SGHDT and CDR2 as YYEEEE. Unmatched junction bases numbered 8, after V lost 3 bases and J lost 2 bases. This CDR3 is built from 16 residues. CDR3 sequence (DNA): TGTGCCAGCAGCTCCGGGACAGGGAGACAAAACTATGGCTACACCTTC. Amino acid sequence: CASSSGTGRQNYGYTF.

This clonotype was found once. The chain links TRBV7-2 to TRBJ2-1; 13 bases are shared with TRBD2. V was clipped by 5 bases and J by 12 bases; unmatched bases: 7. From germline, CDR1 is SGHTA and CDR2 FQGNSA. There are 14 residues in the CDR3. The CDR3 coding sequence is TGTGCCAGCAGCCCGGGACTAGCGGGATCCGTGCAGTTCTTC. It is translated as CASSPGLAGSVQFF.

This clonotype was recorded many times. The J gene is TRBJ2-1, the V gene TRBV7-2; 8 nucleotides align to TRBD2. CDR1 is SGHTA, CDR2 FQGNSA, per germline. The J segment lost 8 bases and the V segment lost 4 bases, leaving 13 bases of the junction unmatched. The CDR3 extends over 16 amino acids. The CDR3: CASSSNGRAGFDEQFF. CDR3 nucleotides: TGTGCCAGCAGCTCGAACGGGAGGGCCGGTTTCGATGAGCAGTTCTTC.

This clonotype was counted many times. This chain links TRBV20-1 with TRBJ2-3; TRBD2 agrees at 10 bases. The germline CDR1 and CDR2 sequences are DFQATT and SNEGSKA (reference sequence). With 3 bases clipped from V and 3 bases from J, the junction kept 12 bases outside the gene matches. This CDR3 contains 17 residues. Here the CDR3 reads CSARGLPVSGRTDTQYF. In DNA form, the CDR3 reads TGCAGTGCTAGGGGACTTCCGGTTAGCGGGAGGACAGATACGCAGTATTTT.

In nucleotides, the CDR3 is TGTGCCAGCAGTGGGCCGAATCAGCCCCAGCATTTT. Residues: CASSGPNQPQHF. V gene TRBV27 combines with J gene TRBJ1-5; D not resolved. This CDR3 has 12 residues. Germline loops: CDR1 MNHEY, CDR2 SMNVEV (reference sequence). V was trimmed by 5 bases and J by 4 bases, leaving 6 bases between them.

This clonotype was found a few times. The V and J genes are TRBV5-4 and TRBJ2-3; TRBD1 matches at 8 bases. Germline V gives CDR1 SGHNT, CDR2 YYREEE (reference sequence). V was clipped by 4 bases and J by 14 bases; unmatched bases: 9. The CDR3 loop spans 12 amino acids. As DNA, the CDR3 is TGTGCCAGCAGCCCCAGGGGGGACAGGTGGTATTTT. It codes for CASSPRGDRWYF.